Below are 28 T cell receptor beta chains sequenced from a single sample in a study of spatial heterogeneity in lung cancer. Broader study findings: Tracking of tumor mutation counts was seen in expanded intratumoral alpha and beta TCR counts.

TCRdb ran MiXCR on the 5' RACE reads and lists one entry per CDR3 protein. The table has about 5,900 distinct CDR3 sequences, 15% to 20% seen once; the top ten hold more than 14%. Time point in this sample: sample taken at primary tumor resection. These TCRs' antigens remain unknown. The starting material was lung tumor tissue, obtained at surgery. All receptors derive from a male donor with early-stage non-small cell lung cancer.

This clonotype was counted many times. This CDR3 is CASSYSRYEEKLFF. DNA of the CDR3: TGTGCCAGCAGTTACTCCCGTTATGAGGAAAAACTGTTTTTT. The chain combines TRBV6-5 with TRBJ1-4; D remains unclear. This CDR3 has 14 residues. Germline V lookup: CDR1 MNHEY, CDR2 SVGAGI. Trimming removed 0 bases from V and 8 bases from J, with 10 bases in between.

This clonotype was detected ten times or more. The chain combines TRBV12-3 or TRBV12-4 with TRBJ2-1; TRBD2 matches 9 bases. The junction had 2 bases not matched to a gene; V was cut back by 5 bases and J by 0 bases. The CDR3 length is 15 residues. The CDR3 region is CASSVSGSSYNEQFF. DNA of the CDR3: TGTGCCAGCAGTGTTAGCGGGAGCTCCTACAATGAGCAGTTCTTC.

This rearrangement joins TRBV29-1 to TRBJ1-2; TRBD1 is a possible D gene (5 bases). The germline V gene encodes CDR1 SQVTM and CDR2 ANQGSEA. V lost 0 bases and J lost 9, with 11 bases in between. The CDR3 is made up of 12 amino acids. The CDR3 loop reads CSVEDSPGRYTF. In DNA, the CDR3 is TGCAGCGTTGAAGATTCCCCGGGGCGCTACACCTTC.

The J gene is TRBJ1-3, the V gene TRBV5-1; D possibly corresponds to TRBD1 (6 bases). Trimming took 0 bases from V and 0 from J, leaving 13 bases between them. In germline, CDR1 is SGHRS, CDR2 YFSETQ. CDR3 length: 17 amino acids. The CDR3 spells CASSLGQAFSSGNTIYF. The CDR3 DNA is TGCGCCAGCAGCTTGGGACAGGCCTTCAGCTCTGGAAACACCATATATTTT.

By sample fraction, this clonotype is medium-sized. This CDR3 is CASSRHTGELFF. For the CDR3, the DNA is TGTGCCAGCAGCCGTCACACCGGGGAGCTGTTTTTT. J is TRBJ2-2 and V is TRBV7-8, with D unclear. Germline V gene lookup returns CDR1 SGHVS and CDR2 FQNEAQ. This CDR3 spans 12 amino acids. V lost 5 bases and J lost 3, with 4 bases in between.

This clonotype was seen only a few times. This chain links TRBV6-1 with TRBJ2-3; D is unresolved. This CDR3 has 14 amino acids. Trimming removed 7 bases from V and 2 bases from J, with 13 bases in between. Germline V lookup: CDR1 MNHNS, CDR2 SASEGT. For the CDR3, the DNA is TGTGCCAGCACCTACCAGGACCCCACAGATACGCAGTATTTT. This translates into CASTYQDPTDTQYF.

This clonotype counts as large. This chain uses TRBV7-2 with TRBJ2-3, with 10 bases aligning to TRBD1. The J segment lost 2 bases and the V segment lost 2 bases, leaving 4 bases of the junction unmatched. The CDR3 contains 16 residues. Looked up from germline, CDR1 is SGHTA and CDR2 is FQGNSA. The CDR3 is CASSLRGQGHTDTQYF. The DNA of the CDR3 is TGTGCCAGCAGCTTAAGGGGACAGGGGCACACAGATACGCAGTATTTT.

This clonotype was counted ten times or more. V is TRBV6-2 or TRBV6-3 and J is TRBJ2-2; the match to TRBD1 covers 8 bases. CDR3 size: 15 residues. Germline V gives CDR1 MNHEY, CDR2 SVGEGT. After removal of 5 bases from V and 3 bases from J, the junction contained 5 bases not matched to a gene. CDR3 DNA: TGTGCCAGCAGTAACAGGGGGAGAGACACCGGGGAGCTGTTTTTT. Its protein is CASSNRGRDTGELFF.

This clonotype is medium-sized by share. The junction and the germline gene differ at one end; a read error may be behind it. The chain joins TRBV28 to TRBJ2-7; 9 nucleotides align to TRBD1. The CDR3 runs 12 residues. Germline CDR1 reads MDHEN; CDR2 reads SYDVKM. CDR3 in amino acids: CASSLPRDRASF. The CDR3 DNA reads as TGTGCCAGCAGCCTGCCCCGGGACAGGGCCTCTTTC.

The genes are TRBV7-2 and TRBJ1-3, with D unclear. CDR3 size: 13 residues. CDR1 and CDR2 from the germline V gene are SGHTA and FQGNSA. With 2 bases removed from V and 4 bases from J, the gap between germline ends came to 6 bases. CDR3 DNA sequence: TGTGCCAGCAGCTTAAATCAGGGAAACACCATATATTTT. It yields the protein CASSLNQGNTIYF.

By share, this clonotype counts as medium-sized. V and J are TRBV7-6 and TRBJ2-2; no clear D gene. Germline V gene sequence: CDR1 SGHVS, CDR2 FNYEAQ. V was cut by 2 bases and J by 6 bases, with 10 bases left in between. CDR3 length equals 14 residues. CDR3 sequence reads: CASSLQPGAGELFF. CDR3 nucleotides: TGTGCCAGCAGCTTACAGCCTGGAGCCGGGGAGCTGTTTTTT.

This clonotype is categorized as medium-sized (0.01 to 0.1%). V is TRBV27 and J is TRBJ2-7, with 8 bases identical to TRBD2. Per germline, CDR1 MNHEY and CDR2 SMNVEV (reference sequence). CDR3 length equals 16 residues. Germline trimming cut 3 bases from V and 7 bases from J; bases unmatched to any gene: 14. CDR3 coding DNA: TGTGCCAGCAGTTTGTCCCTAGTCGGGAGGGCCCAAGAGCAGTACTTC. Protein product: CASSLSLVGRAQEQYF.

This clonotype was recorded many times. This CDR3 reads CASSPHRGTGELFF. The CDR3 DNA follows: TGTGCCAGCAGCCCACACAGGGGCACCGGGGAGCTGTTTTTT. This sequence joins TRBV7-9 and TRBJ2-2, with 7 bases that match TRBD1. Germline CDR1 SEHNR, CDR2 FQNEAQ (reference sequence). The CDR3 has 14 residues. The V gene end was trimmed by 5 bases and the J gene end by 4 bases; junction bases not matched to a gene: 4.

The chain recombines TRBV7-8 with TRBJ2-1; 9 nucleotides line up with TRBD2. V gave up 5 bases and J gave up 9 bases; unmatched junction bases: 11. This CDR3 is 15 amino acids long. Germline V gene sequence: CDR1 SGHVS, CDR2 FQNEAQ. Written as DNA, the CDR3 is TGTGCCAGCAGCCCCACCGGGACTAGCAGGATTGAGCAGTTCTTC. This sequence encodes CASSPTGTSRIEQFF.

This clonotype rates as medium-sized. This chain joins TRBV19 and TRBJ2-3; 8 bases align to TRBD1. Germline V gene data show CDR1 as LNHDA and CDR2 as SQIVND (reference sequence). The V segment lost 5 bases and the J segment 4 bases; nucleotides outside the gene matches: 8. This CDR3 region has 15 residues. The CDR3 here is CASSLPGQASDTQYF. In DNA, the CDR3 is TGTGCCAGTAGTCTACCGGGACAGGCATCAGATACGCAGTATTTT. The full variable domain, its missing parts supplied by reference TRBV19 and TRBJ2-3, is DGGITQSPKYLFRKEGQNVTLSCEQNLNHDAMYWYRQDPGQGLRLIYYSQIVNDFQKGDIAEGYSVSREKKESFPLTVTSAQKNPTAFYLCASSLPGQASDTQYFGPGTRLTVL.

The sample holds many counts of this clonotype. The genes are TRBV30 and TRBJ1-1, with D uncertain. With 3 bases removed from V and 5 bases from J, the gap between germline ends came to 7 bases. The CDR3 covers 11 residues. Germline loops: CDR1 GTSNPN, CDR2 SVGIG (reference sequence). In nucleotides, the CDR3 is TGTGCCTGGAGCTCGGGGACTGAAGCTTTCTTT. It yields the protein CAWSSGTEAFF. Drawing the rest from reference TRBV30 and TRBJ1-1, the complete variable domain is SQTIHQWPATLVQPVGSPLSLECTVEGTSNPNLYWYRQAAGRGLQLLFYSVGIGQISSEVPQNLSASRPQDRQFILSSKKLLLSDSGFYLCAWSSGTEAFFGQGTRLTVV.

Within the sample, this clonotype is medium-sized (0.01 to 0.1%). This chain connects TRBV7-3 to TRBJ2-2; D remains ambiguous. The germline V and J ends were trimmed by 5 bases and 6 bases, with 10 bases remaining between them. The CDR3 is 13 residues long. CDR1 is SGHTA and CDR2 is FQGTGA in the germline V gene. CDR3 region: CASSPDGAGELFF. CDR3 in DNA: TGTGCCAGCAGCCCCGACGGCGCCGGGGAGCTGTTTTTT.

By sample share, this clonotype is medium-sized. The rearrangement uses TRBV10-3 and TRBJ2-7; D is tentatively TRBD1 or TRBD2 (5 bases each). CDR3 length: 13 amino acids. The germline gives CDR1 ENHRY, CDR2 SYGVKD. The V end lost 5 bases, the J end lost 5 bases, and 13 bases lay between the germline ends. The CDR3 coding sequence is TGTGCCATCAGTCCAGGGACCAGTAACGAGCAGTACTTC. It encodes CAISPGTSNEQYF.

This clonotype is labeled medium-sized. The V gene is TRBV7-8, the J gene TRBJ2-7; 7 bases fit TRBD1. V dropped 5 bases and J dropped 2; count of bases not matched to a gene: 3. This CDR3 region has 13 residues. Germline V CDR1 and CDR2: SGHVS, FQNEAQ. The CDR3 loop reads CASSLTGPYEQYF. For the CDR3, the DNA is TGTGCCAGCAGCCTGACAGGGCCCTACGAGCAGTACTTC.

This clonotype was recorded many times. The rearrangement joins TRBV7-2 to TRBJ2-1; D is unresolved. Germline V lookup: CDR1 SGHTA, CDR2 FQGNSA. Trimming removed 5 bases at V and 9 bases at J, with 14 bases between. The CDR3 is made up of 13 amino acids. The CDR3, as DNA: TGTGCCAGCAGCAGCTTCAGATTCGGTGAGCAGTTCTTC. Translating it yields CASSSFRFGEQFF.

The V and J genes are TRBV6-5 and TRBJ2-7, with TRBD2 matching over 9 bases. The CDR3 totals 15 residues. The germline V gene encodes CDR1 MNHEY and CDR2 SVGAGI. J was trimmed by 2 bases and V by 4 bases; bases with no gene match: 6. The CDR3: CASSSTSGTAYEQYF. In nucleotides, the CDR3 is TGTGCCAGCAGTTCGACTAGCGGAACTGCCTACGAGCAGTACTTC.

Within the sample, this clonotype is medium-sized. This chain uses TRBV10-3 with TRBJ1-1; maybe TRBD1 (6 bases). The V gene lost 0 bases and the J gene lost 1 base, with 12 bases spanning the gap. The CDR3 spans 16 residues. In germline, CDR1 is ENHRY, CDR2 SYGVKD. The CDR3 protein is CAISESMGQTNTEAFF. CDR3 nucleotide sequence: TGTGCCATCAGTGAGTCGATGGGACAAACGAACACTGAAGCTTTCTTT.

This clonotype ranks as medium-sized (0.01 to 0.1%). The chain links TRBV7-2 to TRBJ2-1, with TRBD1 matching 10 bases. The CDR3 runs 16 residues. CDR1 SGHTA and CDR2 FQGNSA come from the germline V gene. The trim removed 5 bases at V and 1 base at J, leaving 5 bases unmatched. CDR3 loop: CASSLRDRGSYNEQFF. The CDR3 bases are TGTGCCAGCAGCCTACGGGACAGGGGTTCCTACAATGAGCAGTTCTTC.

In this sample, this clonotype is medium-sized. CDR3 loop: CASSPRIGEETQYF. The CDR3 bases are TGTGCCAGCAGCCCCCGCATAGGAGAAGAGACCCAGTACTTC. This chain joins TRBV7-8 and TRBJ2-5; D call uncertain. Germline V gives CDR1 SGHVS, CDR2 FQNEAQ. CDR3 length: 14 residues. The V gene lost 5 bases and the J gene lost 3 bases, with 13 bases spanning the gap.

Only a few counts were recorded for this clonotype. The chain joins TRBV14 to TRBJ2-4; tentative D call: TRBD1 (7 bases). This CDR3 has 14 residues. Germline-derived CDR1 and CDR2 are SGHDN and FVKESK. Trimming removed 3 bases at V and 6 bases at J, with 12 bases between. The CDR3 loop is CASSHRQGGNIQYF. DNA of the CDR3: TGTGCCAGCAGCCACAGACAGGGAGGAAACATTCAGTACTTC. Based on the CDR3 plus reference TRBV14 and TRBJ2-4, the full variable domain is EAGVTQFPSHSVIEKGQTVTLRCDPISGHDNLYWYRRVMGKEIKFLLHFVKESKQDESGMPNNRFLAERTGGTYSTLKVQPAELEDSGVYFCASSHRQGGNIQYFGAGTRLSVL.

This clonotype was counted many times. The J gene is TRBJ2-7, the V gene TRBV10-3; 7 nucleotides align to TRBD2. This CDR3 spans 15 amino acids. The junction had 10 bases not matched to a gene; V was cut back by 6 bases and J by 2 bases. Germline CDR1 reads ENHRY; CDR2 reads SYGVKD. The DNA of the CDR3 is TGTGCCATCAGCCCAACTAGCGACTCTGCCTACGAGCAGTACTTC. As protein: CAISPTSDSAYEQYF.

In nucleotides, the CDR3 is TGTGCCAGCAGCCCCGTTGAAGCCCCCTATGGCTACACCTTC. It encodes CASSPVEAPYGYTF. The rearrangement uses TRBV3-1 and TRBJ1-2, with D hard to call. This CDR3 is built from 14 residues. V lost 4 bases and J lost 4, with 13 bases in between. From germline, CDR1 is LGHDT and CDR2 YNNKEL (reference sequence).

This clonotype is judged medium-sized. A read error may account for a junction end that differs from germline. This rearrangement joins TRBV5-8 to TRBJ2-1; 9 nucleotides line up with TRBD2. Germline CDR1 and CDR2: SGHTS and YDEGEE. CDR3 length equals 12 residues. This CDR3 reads CASSRSGSFPLF. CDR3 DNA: TGTGCCAGCAGCCGTAGCGGGAGTTTCCCCCTCTTC.